Listed here are 23 T cell receptor beta chains from one sample, sequenced in a study of cytomegalovirus exposure and HLA in healthy donors. PCR was performed using 60 Vbeta and 13 Jbeta primers. Clones were read by immunoSEQ multiplex PCR, and TCRdb kept only the in-frame ones, dropping some. There are 89,000 or so clones in the sample; just under 75% occur only once, and about 4.2% lies in the top ten. The sequencing input was PBMCs. The receptors come from a man aged 55 to 70 in good health and CMV-seronegative.

This chain uses TRBV27 with TRBJ2-3, with TRBD2 as a possible D gene (5 bases). Trimming shortened V by 5 bases and J by 6 bases, and 21 bases separated the two germline ends. Germline-derived CDR1 and CDR2 are MNHEY and SMNVEV (reference sequence). The length of the CDR3 is 16 residues. For the CDR3, the DNA is TGTGCCAGCAGTCCGACCGGGGTAGAGGCGTTCGATACGCAGTATTTT. This translates into CASSPTGVEAFDTQYF.

The chain uses TRBV6-1 and TRBJ1-4; D not certain. The V and J ends lost 7 bases and 8 bases respectively, with 11 bases between them. The CDR3 is 12 amino acids. Germline values: CDR1 MNHNS, CDR2 SASEGT. The CDR3 DNA sequence: TGTGCCAGCACTAAATCGAAGGAAAAACTGTTTTTT. As protein: CASTKSKEKLFF.

The V gene is TRBV1, the J gene TRBJ2-5; no DNA check was done on the table's D call, TRBD2. TRBV1 is recorded as a pseudogene. The CDR3 is 17 amino acids. The CDR3: CTSSPTRLRGSQETQYF. The CDR3 DNA reads TGCACCAGCAGCCCCACCAGGCTGCGGGGGAGCCAAGAGACCCAGTACTTC.

The chain employs TRBV6-6 and TRBJ2-5; D gene ambiguous. V was cut by 0 bases and J by 3 bases, with 8 bases left in between. Per the germline V gene, CDR1 is MNHNY and CDR2 is SVGAGI (reference sequence). This CDR3 has 14 amino acids. The CDR3 loop reads CASSYSVLEETQYF. The CDR3 DNA is TGTGCCAGCAGTTACTCCGTGCTAGAAGAGACCCAGTACTTC.

This clone was observed a few times. The gene calls are TRBV7-9 and TRBJ1-1, with 7 bases fitting TRBD1. The CDR3 runs to 13 residues. Germline V gene sequence: CDR1 SEHNR, CDR2 FQNEAQ (reference sequence). The J segment lost 4 bases and the V segment lost 5 bases, leaving 4 bases of the junction unmatched. In DNA form, the CDR3 reads TGTGCCAGCAGCCCCGAGGGGGCCACTGAAGCTTTCTTT. Amino acid sequence: CASSPEGATEAFF.

In DNA, the CDR3 is TGTGCCTGGACCCCCTCTAGGGGGAGAATCACTGAAGCTTTCTTT. Its translation is CAWTPSRGRITEAFF. This sequence joins TRBV30 and TRBJ1-1; perhaps TRBD1 as D (6 bases). V was clipped by 4 bases and J by 4 bases, with 19 bases between them. Germline V CDR1 and CDR2: GTSNPN, SVGIG (reference sequence). The CDR3 extends over 15 amino acids.

This clone showed up just a few times. This CDR3 reads CSARTSGGAGVTQYF. The CDR3 nucleotides are TGCAGCGCGCGGACTAGCGGGGGGGCCGGTGTGACCCAGTACTTC. The rearrangement uses TRBV29-1 and TRBJ2-5; TRBD2 aligns across 15 bases. Losses at the gene ends were 7 bases for V and 7 bases for J; bases not matched to a gene: 10. The CDR3 contains 15 residues. The germline V gene encodes CDR1 SQVTM and CDR2 ANQGSEA.

V is TRBV19 and J is TRBJ2-5, with 13 bases lining up with TRBD2. Germline V gives CDR1 LNHDA, CDR2 SQIVND (reference sequence). The CDR3 is 15 residues long. Germline trimming cut 6 bases from V and 5 bases from J; bases unmatched to any gene: 6. This CDR3 reads CASSLTSGGAETQYF. The CDR3 bases are TGTGCCAGTAGCCTCACTAGCGGGGGGGCGGAGACCCAGTACTTC.

The V gene is TRBV6-1, the J gene TRBJ2-7, with a possible D match to TRBD2 (5 bases). Trimming cost V 2 bases and J 3 bases, with 14 bases left between them. CDR1 MNHNS and CDR2 SASEGT come from the germline V gene. This CDR3 comprises 15 residues. CDR3 sequence (DNA): TGTGCCAGCAGTGAAACGAGGGTTGTTAGCTACGAGCAGTACTTC. Protein: CASSETRVVSYEQYF.

The gene calls are TRBV30 and TRBJ2-5; 10 positions agree with TRBD1. The CDR3 sequence is 16 residues long. CDR1 GTSNPN and CDR2 SVGIG come from the germline V gene (reference sequence). J lost 5 bases, V lost 3 bases, and 12 bases had no gene match. CDR3 in DNA: TGTGCCTGGAGCGCTAACCCGGGACAGGGGTGGGAGACCCAGTACTTC. Translated, it gives CAWSANPGQGWETQYF. The full variable domain, rest sourced from reference TRBV30 and TRBJ2-5, is SQTIHQWPATLVQPVGSPLSLECTVEGTSNPNLYWYRQAAGRGLQLLFYSVGIGQISSEVPQNLSASRPQDRQFILSSKKLLLSDSGFYLCAWSANPGQGWETQYFGPGTRLLVL.

This chain joins TRBV4-1 and TRBJ1-5; 8 bases line up with TRBD1. CDR1 is MGHRA, CDR2 YSYEKL, per germline. This CDR3 is built from 16 residues. Germline trimming cut 0 bases from V and 9 bases from J; bases unmatched to any gene: 10. The CDR3 coding sequence is TGCGCCAGCAGCCAAGATGGGCGGGACAGGTTTGGGCCCCAGCATTTT. Its translation is CASSQDGRDRFGPQHF.

Regarding this clone: Compared with germline, one end of the junction differs, possibly owing to a read error. The chain is built from TRBV7-9 and TRBJ1-3; 7 bases agree with TRBD1. CDR3 length: 14 residues. Germline CDR1 is SEHNR and CDR2 is FQNEAQ (reference sequence). CDR3 sequence reads: CSSSSRGSGNTIYF. The CDR3 region has the DNA TGTTCCAGCAGCTCCAGGGGGTCTGGAAACACCATATATTTT. Using reference TRBV7-9 and TRBJ1-3 for the parts outside the CDR3, the full variable domain is DTGVSQNPRHKITKRGQNVTFRCDPISEHNRLYWYRQTLGQGPEFLTYFQNEAQLEKSRLLSDRFSAERPKGSFSTLEIQRTEQGDSAMYLCSSSSRGSGNTIYFGEGSWLTVV.

The rearrangement links TRBV6-5 to TRBJ1-5, with D possibly being TRBD1 (6 bases). The germline V and J ends were trimmed by 0 bases and 7 bases, with 10 bases remaining between them. Germline loops: CDR1 MNHEY, CDR2 SVGAGI. The CDR3 covers 14 residues. CDR3 in amino acids: CASSYSSGEQPQHF. CDR3 coding DNA: TGTGCCAGCAGTTACTCTTCAGGGGAGCAGCCCCAGCATTTT.

The chain uses TRBV7-9 and TRBJ1-3; the D gene is possibly TRBD1 (6 bases). The CDR3 is 14 residues long. Germline lookup yields CDR1 SEHNR and CDR2 FQNEAQ (reference sequence). V was shortened by 8 bases and J by 0 bases, with 11 bases between the two germline ends. CDR3 in amino acids: CASYRDHSGNTIYF. The CDR3 DNA sequence: TGTGCCAGCTACAGGGACCACTCTGGAAACACCATATATTTT.

The rearrangement links TRBV4-1 to TRBJ2-6; the D gene is possibly TRBD1 (5 bases). The CDR3 has 15 amino acids. CDR1 and CDR2 from the germline V gene are MGHRA and YSYEKL. The V end was cut by 4 bases, the J end by 3 bases, with 10 bases between. The DNA of the CDR3 is TGCGCCAGCAGCCTCGGTAGGGGTGGGGCCAACGTCCTGACTTTC. Its protein is CASSLGRGGANVLTF.

The chain carries TRBV15 and TRBJ2-7; tentatively, D is TRBD2 (6 bases). The CDR3 sequence is 14 residues long. Germline CDR1 is LNHNV and CDR2 is YYDKDF (reference sequence). Trimming pared 4 bases from V and 6 bases from J, leaving 16 bases between. The CDR3 loop reads CATSKGRGKFEQYF. The DNA of the CDR3 is TGTGCCACCAGCAAGGGGCGGGGCAAATTCGAGCAGTACTTC. Full variable domain (rest looked up from reference TRBV15 and TRBJ2-7): DAMVIQNPRYQVTQFGKPVTLSCSQTLNHNVMYWYQQKSSQAPKLLFHYYDKDFNNEADTPDNFQSRRPNTSFCFLDIRSPGLGDTAMYLCATSKGRGKFEQYFGPGTRLTVT.

This clone was observed a handful of times. The J gene is TRBJ1-2, the V gene TRBV6-6; the D gene is possibly TRBD1 (5 bases). CDR1 is MNHNY and CDR2 is SVGAGI in the germline V gene (reference sequence). This CDR3 is built from 14 residues. Trimming took 7 bases from V and 8 from J, leaving 20 bases between them. CDR3 sequence: CASTLQGGAGGYTF. The CDR3 region has the DNA TGTGCCAGCACCCTACAAGGAGGGGCGGGCGGCTACACCTTC.

The J gene is TRBJ1-5, the V gene TRBV30, with 8 bases lining up with TRBD1. Germline V gives CDR1 GTSNPN, CDR2 SVGIG (reference sequence). The CDR3 totals 14 residues. V was pared by 6 bases and J by 7 bases, with 11 bases of the junction left unmatched. DNA for the CDR3: TGTGCCTGCACTATAAACAGGGGGGAGCAGCCCCAGCATTTT. Residues: CACTINRGEQPQHF.

This clone was detected a few times. The rearrangement joins TRBV6-5 to TRBJ1-1; tentative D call: TRBD1 (5 bases). The V and J ends lost 4 bases and 0 bases respectively, with 9 bases between them. Looked up from germline, CDR1 is MNHEY and CDR2 is SVGAGI. The CDR3 runs 14 residues. The CDR3, as DNA: TGTGCCAGCAGTTGGGGGGAATTGAACACTGAAGCTTTCTTT. Residues: CASSWGELNTEAFF.

The genes are TRBV29-1 and TRBJ1-4; D is possibly TRBD1 (6 bases). This CDR3 comprises 17 residues. Between the trimmed V and J ends, which lost 0 bases and 10 bases, there was a span of 24 bases. Germline CDR1 and CDR2: SQVTM and ANQGSEA. CDR3 amino acids: CSVEDLLPGAFYGKLFF. The CDR3 DNA reads TGCAGCGTTGAAGATCTCCTGCCAGGGGCCTTCTATGGAAAACTGTTTTTT.

Turning to this clone: Germline and junction disagree at one end, which may indicate a read error. V and J are TRBV7-9 and TRBJ2-3; a weak D match, TRBD1 (8 bases). This CDR3 spans 17 amino acids. The V gene's germline CDR1 is SEHNR and CDR2 FQNEAQ (reference sequence). This chain's CDR3 is CSSSLSTGGERADTQYF. The CDR3 DNA reads as TGTTCCAGCAGCTTAAGTACAGGGGGGGAAAGGGCAGATACGCAGTATTTT. Full variable domain (rest looked up from reference TRBV7-9 and TRBJ2-3): DTGVSQNPRHKITKRGQNVTFRCDPISEHNRLYWYRQTLGQGPEFLTYFQNEAQLEKSRLLSDRFSAERPKGSFSTLEIQRTEQGDSAMYLCSSSLSTGGERADTQYFGPGTRLTVL.

The rearrangement uses TRBV27 and TRBJ1-3; TRBD1 might be the D (6 bases). The length of the CDR3 is 16 residues. Germline V lookup: CDR1 MNHEY, CDR2 SMNVEV (reference sequence). Deletions cut 6 bases from V and 0 bases from J, with 15 bases between. DNA for the CDR3: TGTGCCAGCAGGGAACCGGGACACCTCTCTGGAAACACCATATATTTT. Translated: CASREPGHLSGNTIYF.

This clone has a single count. V is TRBV19 and J is TRBJ1-2; D possibly corresponds to TRBD1 (5 bases). The CDR3 is made up of 15 amino acids. With 5 bases removed from V and 2 bases from J, the gap between germline ends came to 15 bases. Germline CDR1 is LNHDA and CDR2 is SQIVND (reference sequence). CDR3 protein: CASSPGDSSNYGYTF. The CDR3 nucleotides read TGTGCCAGTAGTCCGGGTGACAGTTCCAACTATGGCTACACCTTC.